This entry lists 30 T cell receptor beta chains sequenced from one sample in a study of blood T cell repertoires in COVID-19. TCRdb's copy holds only in-frame clones and misses some; the assay was immunoSEQ multiplex PCR. Found here are 450,000 to 500,000 clones, 70% to 90% of them singletons; the top ten hold roughly 3.1%. What was sequenced was peripheral blood. These TCRs come from a human donor in a cohort sampled during active COVID-19.

The chain is built from TRBV4-1 and TRBJ2-1, with D maybe TRBD2 (6 bases). Germline V gene lookup returns CDR1 MGHRA and CDR2 YSYEKL. V was shortened by 4 bases and J by 0 bases, with 10 bases between the two germline ends. The CDR3 sequence is 15 residues long. The CDR3 DNA sequence: TGCGCCAGCAGCCTTGACGGGAGCTCCTACAATGAGCAGTTCTTC. Amino acid sequence: CASSLDGSSYNEQFF.

The chain's CDR3 is CASTSQGVVNQPQHF. CDR3 nucleotides: TGTGCCAGCACCTCGCAGGGGGTGGTCAATCAGCCCCAGCATTTT. The J gene is TRBJ1-5, the V gene TRBV6-6; 7 bases are shared with TRBD1. Germline lookup yields CDR1 MNHNY and CDR2 SVGAGI (reference sequence). With 7 bases clipped from V and 3 bases from J, the junction kept 9 bases outside the gene matches. The CDR3 loop spans 15 amino acids.

The gene calls are TRBV30 and TRBJ1-2; possibly TRBD1 for D (5 bases). The V gene's germline CDR1 is GTSNPN and CDR2 SVGIG (reference sequence). The V end was cut by 2 bases, the J end by 3 bases, with 13 bases between. This CDR3 is built from 14 residues. CDR3 loop: CAWSSHGGDYGYTF. In DNA form, the CDR3 reads TGTGCCTGGAGTTCCCACGGGGGGGACTATGGCTACACCTTC.

The chain combines TRBV28 with TRBJ2-7; 7 nucleotides line up with TRBD1. The CDR3 loop spans 15 amino acids. Trimming took 3 bases from V and 3 from J; bases not matched to a gene: 8. The germline CDR1 and CDR2 sequences are MDHEN and SYDVKM. CDR3 bases: TGTGCCAGCAGTTTTTCAGGGACAGACTTCTACGAGCAGTACTTC. Protein sequence: CASSFSGTDFYEQYF.

The chain is built from TRBV7-2 and TRBJ1-3; 7 bases are a match to TRBD1. With V trimmed by 1 base and J by 2 bases, 2 bases remained unmatched. The CDR3 loop spans 15 amino acids. Germline loops: CDR1 SGHTA, CDR2 FQGNSA. The CDR3 DNA reads as TGTGCCAGCAGCTTAGAGGGGGCGCCTGGAAACACCATATATTTT. Its translation is CASSLEGAPGNTIYF.

This chain connects TRBV11-2 to TRBJ1-1; 8 nucleotides match TRBD1. CDR3 size: 15 residues. The V gene end was trimmed by 4 bases and the J gene end by 1 base; junction bases not matched to a gene: 5. Germline-derived CDR1 and CDR2 are SGHAT and FQNNGV. CDR3 residues: CASSYTGTGNTEAFF. DNA of the CDR3: TGTGCCAGCAGCTATACCGGGACAGGGAACACTGAAGCTTTCTTT.

The chain links TRBV7-2 to TRBJ1-2, with 7 bases matching TRBD1. CDR3 length equals 15 residues. Germline values: CDR1 SGHTA, CDR2 FQGNSA. V trimming: 5 bases; J trimming: 3 bases; junction bases outside the gene matches: 9. The CDR3 region is CASSPVRGRDYGYTF. In DNA, the CDR3 is TGTGCCAGCAGCCCGGTAAGGGGGCGCGACTATGGCTACACCTTC.

Concerning this clone itself: The junction does not match germline at one end; this may be a read error. The V call is TRBV7-7, the J call TRBJ2-7; 10 nucleotides match TRBD2. Germline V lookup: CDR1 SSHAT, CDR2 FNYEAQ (reference sequence). The CDR3 has 15 amino acids. The CDR3 is CASSALAGPSYEQYF. The DNA for the CDR3 is TGTGCTAGCAGCGCACTAGCGGGGCCCTCCTACGAGCAGTACTTC.

The chain joins TRBV6-6 to TRBJ2-5, with D hard to call. The germline gives CDR1 MNHNY, CDR2 SVGAGI (reference sequence). The germline V and J ends were trimmed by 2 bases and 0 bases, with 10 bases remaining between them. The CDR3 is made up of 15 amino acids. CDR3 coding DNA: TGTGCCAGCAGTTACCCACCGGGTTACCAAGAGACCCAGTACTTC. It translates to CASSYPPGYQETQYF.

This chain uses TRBV3-1 (or the pseudogene TRBV3-2) with TRBJ2-1; 8 positions agree with TRBD1. The V and J ends lost 3 bases and 6 bases, in that order; junction bases with no gene match: 1. Germline assignment: CDR1 LGHDT and CDR2 YNNKEL (reference sequence). The CDR3 runs to 13 residues. CDR3 amino acids: CASSHDRGNEQFF. The CDR3 nucleotides are TGTGCCAGCAGCCATGACAGGGGCAATGAGCAGTTCTTC.

This chain links TRBV15 with TRBJ2-1; D gene unclear. Looked up from germline, CDR1 is LNHNV and CDR2 is YYDKDF (reference sequence). V was shortened by 3 bases and J by 8 bases, with 8 bases between the two germline ends. The length of the CDR3 is 12 residues. As DNA, the CDR3 is TGTGCCACCAGCAGTGGGCTTTATGAGCAGTTCTTC. Its translation: CATSSGLYEQFF.

This chain links TRBV19 with TRBJ1-2, with 8 bases fitting TRBD1. The V and J ends lost 4 bases and 2 bases, in that order; junction bases with no gene match: 6. The germline V gene encodes CDR1 LNHDA and CDR2 SQIVND (reference sequence). The CDR3 loop spans 15 amino acids. The CDR3 DNA sequence: TGTGCCAGTAGTACGACAGGGGCCTGGAACTATGGCTACACCTTC. Protein product: CASSTTGAWNYGYTF.

The V and J genes are TRBV19 and TRBJ2-4, with TRBD2 matching over 8 bases. Trimming at V came to 4 bases and at J to 12 bases, leaving 8 bases not matched to a gene. Germline V gene lookup returns CDR1 LNHDA and CDR2 SQIVND (reference sequence). The CDR3 runs 13 residues. The CDR3 loop reads CASSTDPGTSQYF. In nucleotides, the CDR3 is TGTGCCAGTAGTACCGACCCCGGGACTAGTCAGTACTTC.

This clone occurred once. The V gene is TRBV10-3, the J gene TRBJ2-1; 7 bases fit TRBD2. Germline CDR1 ENHRY, CDR2 SYGVKD. This CDR3 contains 17 residues. After removal of 3 bases from V and 8 bases from J, the junction contained 16 bases not matched to a gene. The CDR3 protein is CAISEGGSGAGKDEQFF. The CDR3 coding sequence is TGTGCCATCAGTGAAGGTGGGAGCGGGGCGGGGAAGGATGAGCAGTTCTTC.

This chain joins TRBV5-1 and TRBJ1-1, with 11 bases matching TRBD1. The CDR3 runs to 15 residues. With 4 bases clipped from V and 4 bases from J, the junction kept 6 bases outside the gene matches. The germline CDR1 and CDR2 sequences are SGHRS and YFSETQ. The CDR3 DNA reads as TGCGCCAGCAGCCGGGACAGGGGGTCGAGCACTGAAGCTTTCTTT. This gives the protein CASSRDRGSSTEAFF.

This clone showed up just once. V and J are TRBV5-1 and TRBJ2-1; the D gene is possibly TRBD2 (5 bases). Trimming cost V 4 bases and J 9 bases, with 17 bases left between them. This CDR3 has 14 amino acids. The V gene's germline CDR1 is SGHRS and CDR2 YFSETQ. The CDR3 region is CASSPGSQRTEQFF. In DNA, the CDR3 is TGCGCCAGCAGCCCCGGTTCACAGCGGACTGAGCAGTTCTTC.

V gene TRBV3-1 (or the pseudogene TRBV3-2) combines with J gene TRBJ2-2; 12 bases line up with TRBD2. In germline, CDR1 is LGHDT, CDR2 YNNKEL (reference sequence). The CDR3 loop spans 14 amino acids. CDR3 in DNA: TGTCCCCTTAGACTAGCGGGAGAAACCGGGGAGCTGTTTTTT. It translates to CPLRLAGETGELFF.

V is TRBV30 and J is TRBJ1-2; D possibly corresponds to TRBD1 (6 bases). This CDR3 has 14 residues. Germline loops: CDR1 GTSNPN, CDR2 SVGIG (reference sequence). V dropped 3 bases and J dropped 4 bases, with 15 bases sitting between them. CDR3 protein: CAWRRGGRVYGYTF. CDR3 sequence (DNA): TGTGCCTGGAGGAGGGGGGGGCGCGTCTATGGCTACACCTTC. Together with reference TRBV30 and TRBJ1-2, the CDR3 gives the full variable domain: SQTIHQWPATLVQPVGSPLSLECTVEGTSNPNLYWYRQAAGRGLQLLFYSVGIGQISSEVPQNLSASRPQDRQFILSSKKLLLSDSGFYLCAWRRGGRVYGYTFGSGTRLTVV.

The chain uses TRBV5-6 and TRBJ2-7; tentative D call: TRBD1 (7 bases). Trimming pared 5 bases from V and 1 base from J, leaving 16 bases between. CDR1 is SGHDT, CDR2 YYEEEE, per germline. This CDR3 is built from 15 residues. As DNA, the CDR3 is TGTGCCAGCAGGTTGCGGGACAGACATTCCTACGAGCAGTACTTC. This sequence encodes CASRLRDRHSYEQYF.

This clone has only a few counts. J is TRBJ1-2 and V is TRBV25-1; D gene uncertain. The CDR3 extends over 12 amino acids. Between the trimmed V and J ends, which lost 3 bases and 2 bases, there was a span of 4 bases. Germline V CDR1 and CDR2: MGHDK, SYGVNS. The CDR3 bases are TGTGCCAGCAGTGACAGGAACTATGGCTACACCTTC. Translating gives CASSDRNYGYTF.

The chain joins TRBV4-2 to TRBJ2-1, with 7 bases matching TRBD2. This CDR3 comprises 16 residues. Germline V gives CDR1 LGHNA, CDR2 YNFKEQ. V was clipped by 0 bases and J by 2 bases; unmatched bases: 4. In nucleotides, the CDR3 is TGTGCCAGCAGCCAAGAATACCTAGCGGCCTACAATGAGCAGTTCTTC. Protein product: CASSQEYLAAYNEQFF.

This clone appeared a few times. The CDR3, as DNA: TGTGCCACCAGTGACCAGGGGGCTAGCTCCTACAATGAGCAGTTCTTC. It codes for CATSDQGASSYNEQFF. V and J are TRBV24-1 and TRBJ2-1, with 8 nucleotides matching TRBD1. The V gene end was trimmed by 4 bases and the J gene end by 0 bases; junction bases not matched to a gene: 4. Per the germline V gene, CDR1 is KGHDR and CDR2 is SFDVKD. The CDR3 totals 16 residues.

CDR3 loop: CASSYSTGHGDSYNSPLHF. CDR3 bases: TGTGCCAGCAGTTACTCAACGGGACACGGCGACTCCTATAATTCACCCCTCCACTTT. The chain has TRBV6-2 or TRBV6-3 and TRBJ1-6, with D possibly matching TRBD1 (6 bases). This CDR3 is built from 19 residues. Germline CDR1 is MNHEY and CDR2 is SVGEGT. The V end lost 0 bases, the J end lost 0 bases, and 15 bases lay between the germline ends.

This clone has only one observation. The chain combines TRBV15 with TRBJ2-7; 12 bases line up with TRBD1. The V gene end was trimmed by 7 bases and the J gene end by 4 bases; junction bases not matched to a gene: 2. The germline CDR1 and CDR2 sequences are LNHNV and YYDKDF (reference sequence). This CDR3 is 13 amino acids long. DNA for the CDR3: TGTGCCACCAAGGGACAGGGGGCTTACGAGCAGTACTTC. Residues: CATKGQGAYEQYF.

This chain joins TRBV9 and TRBJ2-1; 15 bases fit TRBD2. This CDR3 has 16 residues. Germline-derived CDR1 and CDR2 are SGDLS and YYNGEE. The V gene end was trimmed by 4 bases and the J gene end by 7 bases; junction bases not matched to a gene: 6. The CDR3 DNA follows: TGTGCCAGCAGCCTGACCGGGACTAGCGGGAGGAATGAGCAGTTCTTC. As protein: CASSLTGTSGRNEQFF.

The gene calls are TRBV21-1 and TRBJ1-1; the table gives TRBD1 as D, unverified against the DNA. TRBV21-1 is a pseudogene. The CDR3 loop spans 17 amino acids. The CDR3 DNA is TGTGCCAGCAGCCTCCGACAGGGGTTAAGGATGAACACTGAAGCTTTCTTT. This codes for CASSLRQGLRMNTEAFF.

The V and J genes are TRBV27 and TRBJ2-6; no clear D gene. Germline CDR1 reads MNHEY; CDR2 reads SMNVEV (reference sequence). CDR3 length: 15 amino acids. Trimming shortened V by 1 base and J by 2 bases, and 6 bases separated the two germline ends. The CDR3 is CASSLYRAGANVLTF. The CDR3 DNA reads as TGTGCCAGCAGTTTATATCGGGCTGGGGCCAACGTCCTGACTTTC.

The genes are TRBV28 and TRBJ2-7, with D possibly matching TRBD1 (5 bases). Germline V lookup: CDR1 MDHEN, CDR2 SYDVKM. Trimming pared 2 bases from V and 0 bases from J, leaving 5 bases between. The CDR3 consists of 13 residues. CDR3 amino acids: CASSLDSSYEQYF. The CDR3 nucleotides read TGTGCCAGCAGTTTAGACAGCTCCTACGAGCAGTACTTC.

The chain employs TRBV7-9 and TRBJ1-6, with 10 nucleotides matching TRBD1. Germline lookup yields CDR1 SEHNR and CDR2 FQNEAQ (reference sequence). Germline trimming cut 0 bases from V and 9 bases from J; bases unmatched to any gene: 2. The CDR3 contains 15 residues. The CDR3 spells CASSLAGQGVSPLHF. The CDR3 region has the DNA TGTGCCAGCAGCTTAGCCGGACAGGGGGTTTCACCCCTCCACTTT.

This clone was detected once. CDR3 residues: CAWSVVGSWELFF. For the CDR3, the DNA is TGTGCCTGGAGTGTAGTCGGTAGTTGGGAGCTGTTTTTT. The chain employs TRBV30 and TRBJ2-2; D ambiguous. The V and J ends lost 0 bases and 9 bases respectively, with 11 bases between them. The CDR3 extends over 13 amino acids. CDR1 and CDR2 from the germline V gene are GTSNPN and SVGIG (reference sequence).